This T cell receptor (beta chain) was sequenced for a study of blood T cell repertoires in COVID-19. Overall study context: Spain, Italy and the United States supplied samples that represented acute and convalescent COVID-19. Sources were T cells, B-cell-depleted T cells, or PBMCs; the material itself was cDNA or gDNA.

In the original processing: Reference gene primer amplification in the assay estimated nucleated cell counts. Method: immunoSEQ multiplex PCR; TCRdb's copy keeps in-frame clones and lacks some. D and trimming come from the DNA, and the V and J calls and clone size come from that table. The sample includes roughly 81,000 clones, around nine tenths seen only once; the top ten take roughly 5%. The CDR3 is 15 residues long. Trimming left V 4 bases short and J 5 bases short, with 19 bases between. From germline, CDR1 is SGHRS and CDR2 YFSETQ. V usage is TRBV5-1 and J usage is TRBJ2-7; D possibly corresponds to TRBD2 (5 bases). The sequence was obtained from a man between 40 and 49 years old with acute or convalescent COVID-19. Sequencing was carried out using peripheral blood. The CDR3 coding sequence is TGCGCCAGCAGCGCGGACGGGGTGTTTTGGGACGAGCAGTACTTC. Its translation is CASSADGVFWDEQYF.